These T cell receptor beta chains were read from a single sample in a study of cytotoxic CD8 clonotypes in ibrutinib-treated CLL. TCRdb's table, derived via immunoSEQ multiplex PCR, lists solely in-frame clones and lacks some. The data contain more than 200,000 clones, 70% of them singletons. Sequenced material: PBMCs, taken after 24 months of ibrutinib treatment. These TCRs come from a human donor with chronic lymphocytic leukemia. Each CDR3 is given with its conserved first and last residue. D genes are given only for firm matches. Size values are once, few and many counts, or a class for expanded clones, and some rows have none.

v_gene	abundance	j_gene	d_gene	CDR3nt	CDR3aa
TRBV2	.	TRBJ1-5	.	TGTGCCAGCGCGGACAGAAGTTTCAATCAGCCCCAGCATTTT	CASADRSFNQPQHF
TRBV28	.	TRBJ2-7	.	TGTGCCAGCACCCCGCTAGTAGTTGCGGGTCCTACCTACGAGCAGTACTTC	CASTPLVVAGPTYEQYF
TRBV19	few	TRBJ2-1	.	TGTGCCAGTAGCGGGAGTGGGAATGAGCAGTTCTTC	CASSGSGNEQFF
TRBV19	once	TRBJ2-1	.	TGTGCCAGTAAGGTCCCCGGGGCCTACAATGAGCAGTTCTTC	CASKVPGAYNEQFF
TRBV5-8	.	TRBJ2-3	.	TGTGCCAGTCGGGGCGGGTCAGATACGCAGTATTTT	CASRGGSDTQYF
TRBV1	.	TRBJ2-1	.	TGCACCAGCAGCCAGACCGGACTAGCGGGGGACCACTCCTACAATGAGCAGTTCTTC	CTSSQTGLAGDHSYNEQFF
TRBV5-1	once	TRBJ2-1	TRBD2	TGCGCCAGCTATAGCGGGAGCTCCTACAATGAGCAGTTCTTC	CASYSGSSYNEQFF
TRBV6-5	.	TRBJ1-5	.	TGTGCCAGCAGTTACAGGGGAGAGCAGCCCCAGCATTTT	CASSYRGEQPQHF
TRBV28	.	TRBJ1-2	TRBD1	TGTGCCAGCAGTAAACCGGGACAGGGGGACTATGGCTACACCTTC	CASSKPGQGDYGYTF
TRBV11-1	few	TRBJ2-3	TRBD1	TGTGCCAGCACTACGGGGACAGGGGGAACAGATACGCAGTATTTT	CASTTGTGGTDTQYF
TRBV28	once	TRBJ2-5	.	TGTGCCAGCAGTTTCGGGAGCCGGACCCAGTACTTC	CASSFGSRTQYF
TRBV10-3	.	TRBJ2-2	.	TGTGCCATCAGAGGGGGGCCGGTGGCCGGGGAGCTGTTTTTT	CAIRGGPVAGELFF
TRBV7-9	.	TRBJ2-2	.	TGTGCCAGCAGACCTAACACCGGGGAGCTGTTTTTT	CASRPNTGELFF
TRBV28	.	TRBJ2-7	.	TGTGCCAGCAGTTTCCGACAGCCGCAGTACTTC	CASSFRQPQYF
TRBV6-5	.	TRBJ2-3	.	TGTGCCAGCAGTTACAGACAGTCATCTAGCACAGATACGCAGTATTTT	CASSYRQSSSTDTQYF
TRBV11-1	.	TRBJ2-7	.	TGTGCCAGCAGCCAATACACAGGTTTCTCCTACGAGCAGTACTTC	CASSQYTGFSYEQYF
TRBV11-3	.	TRBJ2-1	TRBD2	TGTGCCAGCAACGGACTAGCGGGAGAGGGTGAGCAGTTCTTC	CASNGLAGEGEQFF
TRBV5-6	.	TRBJ2-3	.	TGTGCCAGCAGCTTAAGGGGGGCCACAGATACGCAGTATTTT	CASSLRGATDTQYF
TRBV28	.	TRBJ1-2	TRBD1	TGTGCCAGCAGTCCCCCAGGGGAGGGGGCGGGTGGCTACACCTTC	CASSPPGEGAGGYTF
TRBV19	.	TRBJ1-5	TRBD1	TGTGCCAGTAGTACACGCTGGACAGGGTTGGTTCAGCCCCAGCATTTT	CASSTRWTGLVQPQHF
TRBV29-1	few	TRBJ2-7	.	TGCAGCGTCCGCCCGGGGGGCCCGAGCTACGAGCAGTACTTC	CSVRPGGPSYEQYF
TRBV11-3	.	TRBJ2-7	.	TGTGCCAGCAGCCCGTCGGGGAGTAGCTACGAGCAGTACTTC	CASSPSGSSYEQYF
TRBV5-6	few	TRBJ2-6	.	TGTGCCAGCACCCCGCCGTCTGGGGCCAACGTCCTGACTTTC	CASTPPSGANVLTF
TRBV2	.	TRBJ2-5	TRBD1	TGTGCCAGCAGTGAAGCGTCCCTCCAACAGGGGGTATTGCAGACCCAGTACTTC	CASSEASLQQGVLQTQYF
TRBV28	.	TRBJ2-1	.	TGTGCCAGCAGTTTAAACAATGAGCAGTTCTTC	CASSLNNEQFF
TRBV6-5	.	TRBJ2-2	TRBD2	TGTGCCACCGTAGGGAGGGCGAACACCGGGGAGCTGTTTTTT	CATVGRANTGELFF
TRBV5-1	.	TRBJ1-1	.	TGCGCCAGCAGCGCCGCACTGAACACTGAAGCTTTCTTT	CASSAALNTEAFF
TRBV5-5	.	TRBJ2-1	.	TGTGCCATCCAGTCGGGTCACGGCAATGAGCAGTTCTTC	CAIQSGHGNEQFF
TRBV5-1	few	TRBJ1-3	.	TGCGCCAGCAGCTCGGTAGATGGGACTCCGGAACAAAATTTT	CASSSVDGTPEQNF
TRBV6-5	few	TRBJ1-4	.	TGTGCCAGCAGTTACAGGGGAACAACTAATGAAAAACTGTTTTTT	CASSYRGTTNEKLFF
TRBV28	.	TRBJ2-1	TRBD2	TGTGCCAGCAGTTTTGTGATAGCGGGGCGTCCTTACAATGAGCAGTTCTTC	CASSFVIAGRPYNEQFF
TRBV6-5	few	TRBJ1-2	TRBD1	TGTGCCAGCAAGAGGGGGCATGGCTACACCTTC	CASKRGHGYTF
TRBV7-8	.	TRBJ2-2	.	TGTGCCAGCAGCTTGGCCGGGACGAACACCGGGGAGCTGTTTTTT	CASSLAGTNTGELFF
TRBV7-2	.	TRBJ2-1	.	TGTGCCAGCAGCCCTCGCTCCGGGTTGCTCTCCTACAATGAGCAGTTCTTC	CASSPRSGLLSYNEQFF
TRBV2	.	TRBJ2-2	TRBD2	TGTGCCAGCTCAGGGCCCGGGACTAGTTATTCCGGGGAGCTGTTTTTT	CASSGPGTSYSGELFF
TRBV5-1	few	TRBJ2-1	.	TGCGCCAGCAGCCGTCGGACGGGCCTCTCGGATGAGCAGTTCTTC	CASSRRTGLSDEQFF
TRBV18	once	TRBJ2-4	.	TGTGCCAGCTCACCAACACAGGGAGGGAATGGAGACATTCAGTACTTC	CASSPTQGGNGDIQYF
TRBV7-8	.	TRBJ2-2	.	TGTGCCAGCAGCCTTCAGGGATTAAGCGGGGAGCTGTTTTTT	CASSLQGLSGELFF
TRBV25-1	.	TRBJ2-7	TRBD2	TGTGCCAGCAGTGTAGGCGGGAGAAGCTCCTACGAGCAGTACTTC	CASSVGGRSSYEQYF
TRBV11-3	.	TRBJ2-1	TRBD2	TGTGCCAGCAGCTCCTGGACTAGCGCTTACGATGAGCAGTTCTTC	CASSSWTSAYDEQFF
TRBV25-1	.	TRBJ1-5	.	TGTGCCAGCAGTGGTGACAGTTTTTTGGATCAGCCCCAGCATTTT	CASSGDSFLDQPQHF
TRBV6-1	.	TRBJ2-5	.	TGTGCCAGCCCGATGGACCTAGGGGAGACCCAGTACTTC	CASPMDLGETQYF
TRBV9	.	TRBJ2-2	TRBD2	TGTGCCAGCAGCGTGGGAACTAGCGGGAACACCGGGGAGCTGTTTTTT	CASSVGTSGNTGELFF
TRBV10-3	.	TRBJ2-7	.	TGTGCCATCAGTGACCGACAAGGTGAGCAGTACTTC	CAISDRQGEQYF
TRBV13	.	TRBJ2-7	TRBD1	TGTGCCAGCAGCTCCTCAGACAGGGTTTACGAGCAGTACTTC	CASSSSDRVYEQYF